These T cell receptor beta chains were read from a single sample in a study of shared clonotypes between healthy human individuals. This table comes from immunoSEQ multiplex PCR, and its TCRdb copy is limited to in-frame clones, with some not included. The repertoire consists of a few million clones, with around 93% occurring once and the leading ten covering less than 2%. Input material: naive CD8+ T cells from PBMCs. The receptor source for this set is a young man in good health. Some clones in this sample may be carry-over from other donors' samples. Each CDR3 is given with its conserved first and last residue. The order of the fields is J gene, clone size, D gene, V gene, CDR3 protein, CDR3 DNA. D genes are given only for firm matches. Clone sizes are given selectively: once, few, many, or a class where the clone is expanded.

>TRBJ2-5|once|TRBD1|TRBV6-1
CASSRDRVLWQTQYF
TGTGCCAGCAGTCGGGACAGGGTCCTTTGGCAGACCCAGTACTTC
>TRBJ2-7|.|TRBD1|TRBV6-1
CASRERTGALHEQYF
TGTGCCAGCAGGGAGCGGACAGGGGCCTTACACGAGCAGTACTTC
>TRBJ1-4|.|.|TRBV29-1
CSVEGGTPPGGKLFF
TGCAGCGTTGAGGGCGGGACGCCTCCCGGAGGAAAACTGTTTTTT
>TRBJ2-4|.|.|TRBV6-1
CASSETGFAKNIQYF
TGTGCCAGCAGTGAAACGGGGTTCGCCAAAAACATTCAGTACTTC
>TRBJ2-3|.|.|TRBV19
CASSTRQATSTDTQYF
TGTGCCAGTAGTACCCGACAGGCCACTAGCACAGATACGCAGTATTTT
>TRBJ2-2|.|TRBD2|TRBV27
CASSFVLAGTGELFF
TGTGCCAGCAGTTTTGTACTAGCGGGCACCGGGGAGCTGTTTTTT
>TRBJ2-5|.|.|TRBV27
CASSLSSARETQYF
TGTGCCAGCAGTTTGAGTTCAGCGCGGGAGACCCAGTACTTC
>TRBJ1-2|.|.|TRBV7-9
CASSYSGTATNYGYTF
TGTGCCAGCAGCTATTCCGGGACGGCGACTAACTATGGCTACACCTTC
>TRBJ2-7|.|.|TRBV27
CASSFASGNYEQYF
TGTGCCAGCAGTTTTGCTTCAGGGAATTACGAGCAGTACTTC
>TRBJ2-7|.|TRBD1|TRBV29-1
CSVEENRQGSYEQYF
TGCAGCGTTGAAGAGAACCGACAGGGCTCCTACGAGCAGTACTTC
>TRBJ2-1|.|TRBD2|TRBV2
CASRLTSGRARRYEQFF
TGTGCCAGCAGATTGACTAGCGGGAGGGCCCGGAGATATGAGCAGTTCTTC
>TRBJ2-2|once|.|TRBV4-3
CASSQDRAGINTGELFF
TGCGCCAGCAGCCAAGATCGGGCAGGGATAAACACCGGGGAGCTGTTTTTT
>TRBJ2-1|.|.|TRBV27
CASSFQAEYSYNEQFF
TGTGCCAGCAGTTTTCAGGCGGAGTATTCCTACAATGAGCAGTTCTTC
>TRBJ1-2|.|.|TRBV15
CATSRDGLQAVFYGYTF
TGTGCCACCAGCAGAGATGGGTTGCAGGCTGTGTTCTATGGCTACACCTTC
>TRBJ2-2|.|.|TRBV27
CASSGWRATETRTGELFF
TGTGCCAGCAGTGGGTGGAGAGCGACAGAAACAAGGACCGGGGAGCTGTTTTTT
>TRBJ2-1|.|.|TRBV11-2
CASSFPREGGHEQFF
TGTGCCAGCAGCTTCCCCCGTGAAGGGGGGCACGAGCAGTTCTTC
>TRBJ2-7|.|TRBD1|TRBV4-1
CASSQVTTGGGEQYF
TGCGCCAGCAGCCAAGTAACGACAGGGGGCGGCGAGCAGTACTTC
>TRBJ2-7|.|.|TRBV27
CASSFTGTHEQYF
TGTGCCAGCAGTTTCACAGGTACACACGAGCAGTACTTC
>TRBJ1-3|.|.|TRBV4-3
CASSPTSSGNTIYF
TGCGCCAGCAGCCCGACCAGCTCTGGAAACACCATATATTTT
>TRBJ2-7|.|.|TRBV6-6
CASTHNSFSYEQYF
TGTGCCAGCACCCACAACTCCTTCTCCTACGAGCAGTACTTC
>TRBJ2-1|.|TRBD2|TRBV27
CASSLLAGHNEQFF
TGTGCCAGCAGTTTGTTAGCGGGGCACAATGAGCAGTTCTTC
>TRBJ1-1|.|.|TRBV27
CASSLRDLRSNTEAFF
TGTGCCAGCAGTCTCAGGGACCTAAGGAGTAACACTGAAGCTTTCTTT